Following are 20 T cell receptor beta chains from one sample sequenced in a study of early T cells in non-severe SARS-CoV-2 infection. TCRdb reanalysed the 5' RACE reads using MiXCR and keeps one entry per CDR3 protein. Seen here are some 48,000 distinct CDR3 sequences, about 4% observed once, and the top ten hold 5% to 6.5%. Sequenced input: whole blood. These receptors all stem from an adult who was a healthcare worker with PCR-confirmed SARS-CoV-2 infection or an uninfected control (not recorded which).

The V call is TRBV29-1, the J call TRBJ1-2; 7 nucleotides line up with TRBD1. The CDR3 runs to 13 residues. V dropped 6 bases and J dropped 4; count of bases not matched to a gene: 8. Per the germline V gene, CDR1 is SQVTM and CDR2 is ANQGSEA. The CDR3 region is CSVEGQLGYGYTF. CDR3 DNA: TGCAGCGTGGAGGGACAGTTAGGCTATGGCTACACCTTC.

At least ten counts were recorded for this clonotype. The V gene is TRBV9, the J gene TRBJ2-7; TRBD2 matches at 7 bases. Per the germline V gene, CDR1 is SGDLS and CDR2 is YYNGEE. Trimming at V came to 0 bases and at J to 4 bases, leaving 7 bases not matched to a gene. The length of the CDR3 is 15 residues. The CDR3: CASSVVPSGSYEQYF. The CDR3 nucleotides read TGTGCCAGCAGCGTAGTGCCTAGCGGCTCTTACGAGCAGTACTTC.

This clonotype was detected only a few times. The CDR3 reads CASSLEGAGRQPQHF. The CDR3 coding sequence is TGTGCCAGCAGCTTAGAAGGGGCAGGGCGACAGCCCCAGCATTTT. This chain uses TRBV7-9 with TRBJ1-5; D is perhaps TRBD1 (5 bases). Germline CDR1 SEHNR, CDR2 FQNEAQ (reference sequence). This CDR3 comprises 15 residues. V lost 1 base to trimming and J lost 7 bases, with 14 bases between them.

This clonotype was seen more than once but under ten times. The gene calls are TRBV2 and TRBJ2-5; D is undetermined. This CDR3 is built from 13 residues. The V end was cut by 4 bases, the J end by 3 bases, with 9 bases between. Germline CDR1 is SNHLY and CDR2 is FYNNEI. CDR3 protein: CASSARTEETQYF. The CDR3 nucleotides are TGTGCCAGCAGTGCGAGGACGGAAGAGACCCAGTACTTC.

This clonotype appeared a few times. V is TRBV20-1 and J is TRBJ2-1; 11 nucleotides match TRBD2. In germline, CDR1 is DFQATT, CDR2 SNEGSKA (reference sequence). The CDR3 runs 14 residues. Unmatched junction bases numbered 5, after V lost 5 bases and J lost 5 bases. This CDR3 is CSAVLAGGHNEQFF. The CDR3 DNA sequence: TGCAGTGCTGTCCTAGCGGGGGGCCACAATGAGCAGTTCTTC.

This clonotype was picked up a small number of times. The V call is TRBV5-4, the J call TRBJ2-7; D is uncertain. V lost 3 bases, J lost 6 bases, and 16 bases lay in between. This CDR3 is built from 14 residues. Germline CDR1 and CDR2: SGHNT and YYREEE (reference sequence). In nucleotides, the CDR3 is TGTGCCAGCAGCTCGCTTTTTGGCGAATCCGAGCAGTACTTC. Translation gives CASSSLFGESEQYF.

This clonotype was picked up many times. The chain uses TRBV5-5 and TRBJ2-2; maybe TRBD2 (6 bases). Germline lookup yields CDR1 SGHKS and CDR2 YYEKEE (reference sequence). This CDR3 has 16 residues. The V gene lost 0 bases and the J gene lost 6 bases, with 15 bases spanning the gap. Here the CDR3 reads CASSLADAGFAGELFF. The CDR3 DNA reads as TGTGCCAGCAGCTTGGCCGACGCGGGGTTCGCCGGGGAGCTGTTTTTT.

This clonotype was observed a handful of times. This chain links TRBV20-1 with TRBJ2-4, with a possible D match to TRBD2 (5 bases). Per the germline V gene, CDR1 is DFQATT and CDR2 is SNEGSKA (reference sequence). The V end was cut by 5 bases, the J end by 0 bases, with 14 bases between. The CDR3 length is 15 residues. CDR3: CSAGVRGLAKNIQYF. The CDR3 nucleotides are TGCAGTGCTGGAGTCCGGGGTCTAGCCAAAAACATTCAGTACTTC.

V gene TRBV19 combines with J gene TRBJ2-1, with 8 bases matching TRBD2. After removal of 1 base from V and 4 bases from J, the junction contained 6 bases not matched to a gene. This CDR3 is built from 16 residues. Germline V gene sequence: CDR1 LNHDA, CDR2 SQIVND (reference sequence). In DNA form, the CDR3 reads TGTGCCAGTAGTATAGGTACTAGCGGATTTTACAATGAGCAGTTCTTC. This encodes CASSIGTSGFYNEQFF.

In its sample, this clonotype was seen many times. This rearrangement joins TRBV5-4 to TRBJ2-7, with D unclear. CDR3 length equals 12 residues. Germline V gives CDR1 SGHNT, CDR2 YYREEE (reference sequence). Trimming took off 5 bases at V and 1 base at J, with 7 bases between the two ends. The CDR3, as DNA: TGTGCCAGCAGTGGGGAATCCTACGAGCAGTACTTC. It translates to CASSGESYEQYF.

This clonotype has ten or more counts. The V gene is TRBV10-3, the J gene TRBJ2-4; D ambiguous. The CDR3 is made up of 12 amino acids. Germline loops: CDR1 ENHRY, CDR2 SYGVKD. V lost 3 bases and J lost 4, with 4 bases in between. In DNA, the CDR3 is TGTGCCATCAGTGAAAGGAAAAACATTCAGTACTTC. Encoded protein: CAISERKNIQYF.

There are a few counts of this clonotype. The V call is TRBV27, the J call TRBJ2-1; D call uncertain. The CDR3 extends over 13 amino acids. Between the trimmed V and J ends, which lost 2 bases and 9 bases, there was a span of 11 bases. Germline-derived CDR1 and CDR2 are MNHEY and SMNVEV (reference sequence). CDR3 DNA sequence: TGTGCCAGCAGTTTAAGGGTTCTGGGTGAGCAGTTCTTC. This gives the protein CASSLRVLGEQFF.

The chain employs TRBV11-3 and TRBJ2-2; D is undetermined. This CDR3 has 15 amino acids. Germline CDR1 and CDR2: SGHNT and YENEEA. The germline V and J ends were trimmed by 6 bases and 1 base, with 12 bases remaining between them. The CDR3 region has the DNA TGTGCCAGCAGTCGACTTGGCGGGAACACCGGGGAGCTGTTTTTT. Protein: CASSRLGGNTGELFF.

Many counts were recorded for this clonotype. The J gene is TRBJ1-1, the V gene TRBV7-2; D is undetermined. This CDR3 has 13 amino acids. Per the germline V gene, CDR1 is SGHTA and CDR2 is FQGNSA. Trimming took off 4 bases at V and 13 bases at J, with 19 bases between the two ends. CDR3 coding DNA: TGTGCCAGCAGCTCCGGGGAGACTGTCGGGGTTTTCTTT. This translates into CASSSGETVGVFF.

This clonotype was detected many times. The final CDR3 position lacks the conserved phenylalanine or tryptophan, pointing to a likely read error. The DNA is left out, because the CDR3 cannot be placed on it with certainty; the CDR3 is given as TCRdb lists it. The chain combines TRBV4-3 with TRBJ2-4; TRBD1 is the table's D call and was not checked against the DNA. From its first to its last residue, the CDR3 has 16 amino acids. CDR1 is LGHNA and CDR2 is YSLEER in the germline V gene. The CDR3 loop is CASSQQTGTAPGSSGN.

This clonotype was observed a few times. The chain employs TRBV3-1 and TRBJ2-1; a possible D gene is TRBD2 (7 bases). The germline CDR1 and CDR2 sequences are LGHDT and YNNKEL (reference sequence). V was trimmed by 4 bases and J by 7 bases, leaving 20 bases between them. The CDR3 contains 16 residues. The chain's CDR3 is CASSPARPGGRNEQFF. The CDR3 DNA sequence: TGTGCCAGCAGCCCCGCTCGCCCGGGGGGCCGAAATGAGCAGTTCTTC.

The chain recombines TRBV2 with TRBJ2-4; 8 bases are a match to TRBD2. Germline V gives CDR1 SNHLY, CDR2 FYNNEI. With 8 bases clipped from V and 6 bases from J, the junction kept 9 bases outside the gene matches. The CDR3 runs to 14 residues. CDR3 region: CASSVAGGPNIQYF. The DNA of the CDR3 is TGTGCCAGCTCGGTTGCGGGGGGTCCAAACATTCAGTACTTC.

This clonotype was observed at least ten times. A read error may account for a junction end that differs from germline. This chain links TRBV2 with TRBJ1-5; 8 bases map to TRBD1. Looked up from germline, CDR1 is SNHLY and CDR2 is FYNNEI. This CDR3 is built from 18 residues. The CDR3 DNA reads TGTGCCAGGAGTGTCCCCACAACAGGGGGAGATAGCAATCAGCCCCAGCATTTT. Encoded protein: CARSVPTTGGDSNQPQHF.

Ten or more counts support this clonotype. The chain couples TRBV5-8 to TRBJ2-7; D unresolved. Germline V gives CDR1 SGHTS, CDR2 YDEGEE. V dropped 0 bases and J dropped 3 bases, with 13 bases sitting between them. The CDR3 has 15 amino acids. The CDR3 region is CASSLELTESYEQYF. The DNA of the CDR3 is TGTGCCAGCAGCTTGGAACTCACTGAAAGCTACGAGCAGTACTTC.

This clonotype has a count of ten or more. The CDR3: CSVARGPGDTQYF. In DNA form, the CDR3 reads TGCAGCGTTGCACGGGGGCCAGGAGATACGCAGTATTTT. J is TRBJ2-3 and V is TRBV29-1; either TRBD1 or TRBD2 may fit D (6 bases each). The V gene lost 4 bases and the J gene lost 5 bases, with 13 bases spanning the gap. CDR1 is SQVTM and CDR2 is ANQGSEA in the germline V gene. The CDR3 consists of 13 residues.